Below are 27 T cell receptor beta chains sequenced from a single sample in a study of cytomegalovirus exposure and HLA in healthy donors. The protocol was immunoSEQ multiplex PCR, while the TCRdb copy is restricted to in-frame clones and leaves out a portion. The sample contains 80,000 to 100,000 clones, around nine tenths of which appear only once. Material for sequencing was PBMCs. The receptors were gathered from a woman between 25 and 40 years old in good health and CMV-seronegative.

The rearrangement joins TRBV9 to TRBJ2-5; D not certain. Germline CDR1 is SGDLS and CDR2 is YYNGEE. Trimming cost V 0 bases and J 2 bases, with 11 bases left between them. The CDR3 totals 15 residues. The DNA for the CDR3 is TGTGCCAGCAGCGTAGGGTCTGGCTCGCAAGAGACCCAGTACTTC. This encodes CASSVGSGSQETQYF.

CDR3 coding DNA: TGTGCCACCTACCGGGGGGCTCCCAACAATGAGCAGTTCTTC. It encodes CATYRGAPNNEQFF. The V and J genes are TRBV18 and TRBJ2-1, with D perhaps TRBD2 (7 bases). The CDR3 totals 14 residues. V gave up 10 bases and J gave up 5 bases, with 18 bases separating them. Germline V gene data show CDR1 as KGHSH and CDR2 as LQKENI.

This chain connects TRBV10-3 to TRBJ2-3; 7 bases match TRBD1. This CDR3 has 16 residues. The germline V gene encodes CDR1 ENHRY and CDR2 SYGVKD. V lost 4 bases, J lost 2 bases, and 9 bases stayed unmatched. CDR3 protein: CAISASGQSTTDTQYF. In nucleotides, the CDR3 is TGTGCCATCAGTGCGTCGGGACAGAGCACCACAGATACGCAGTATTTT.

The J gene is TRBJ1-1, the V gene TRBV29-1; TRBD1 agrees at 12 bases. Per the germline V gene, CDR1 is SQVTM and CDR2 is ANQGSEA. The CDR3 contains 15 residues. J was trimmed by 7 bases and V by 6 bases; bases with no gene match: 12. The CDR3 here is CSVSGTGGNTGEAFF. Written as DNA, the CDR3 is TGCAGCGTCTCCGGGACAGGGGGCAATACTGGTGAAGCTTTCTTT.

This clone appeared a few times. J is TRBJ2-3 and V is TRBV14; 8 bases align to TRBD1. The CDR3 has 16 amino acids. Germline CDR1 and CDR2: SGHDN and FVKESK. The J segment lost 4 bases and the V segment lost 4 bases, leaving 10 bases of the junction unmatched. CDR3 sequence (DNA): TGTGCCAGCAGCCTTTACACCAGGGGGCGAGCAGATACGCAGTATTTT. Residues: CASSLYTRGRADTQYF. The whole variable domain, filled in from reference TRBV14 and TRBJ2-3, reads EAGVTQFPSHSVIEKGQTVTLRCDPISGHDNLYWYRRVMGKEIKFLLHFVKESKQDESGMPNNRFLAERTGGTYSTLKVQPAELEDSGVYFCASSLYTRGRADTQYFGPGTRLTVL.

V gene TRBV6-5 combines with J gene TRBJ1-5; 9 bases are shared with TRBD1. This CDR3 has 15 amino acids. J was trimmed by 8 bases and V by 3 bases; bases with no gene match: 8. Germline loops: CDR1 MNHEY, CDR2 SVGAGI. The CDR3 sequence: CASSYSTGGGEPQHF. CDR3 sequence (DNA): TGTGCCAGCAGTTATTCCACAGGGGGCGGTGAGCCCCAGCATTTT.

The chain carries TRBV5-6 and TRBJ1-1, with D maybe TRBD1 (5 bases). V lost 4 bases and J 1 base, leaving 17 bases between the germline ends. Germline V CDR1 and CDR2: SGHDT, YYEEEE. CDR3 length equals 16 residues. CDR3 residues: CASSPLQGRPNTEAFF. CDR3 in DNA: TGTGCCAGCAGCCCCCTCCAGGGCCGCCCGAACACTGAAGCTTTCTTT.

This rearrangement joins TRBV6-1 to TRBJ1-4; a weak D match, TRBD1 (6 bases). V dropped 5 bases and J dropped 8 bases, with 12 bases sitting between them. This CDR3 is 13 amino acids long. Germline V gene sequence: CDR1 MNHNS, CDR2 SASEGT. CDR3 in DNA: TGTGCCAGCAGTTTAGTGGACAGCGAAAAACTGTTTTTT. Translation gives CASSLVDSEKLFF.

This clone has only one observation. The chain uses TRBV4-3 and TRBJ2-3; the match to TRBD2 covers 9 bases. V was pared by 3 bases and J by 5 bases, with 12 bases of the junction left unmatched. This CDR3 is built from 17 residues. Germline V gene data show CDR1 as LGHNA and CDR2 as YSLEER. DNA of the CDR3: TGCGCCAGCAGCCAGGAAGGCGGGAGGGCCCTCGGAGATACGCAGTATTTT. This encodes CASSQEGGRALGDTQYF.

This clone appeared once. This chain uses TRBV29-1 with TRBJ2-7, with 7 bases lining up with TRBD1. The germline CDR1 and CDR2 sequences are SQVTM and ANQGSEA. V shed 4 bases, J shed 5 bases, and the junction held 5 bases outside the gene matches. The CDR3 sequence is 12 residues long. The CDR3 loop is CSVATGTNEQYF. CDR3 nucleotides: TGCAGCGTTGCGACAGGGACGAACGAGCAGTACTTC.

The chain uses TRBV5-1 and TRBJ2-7; TRBD1 matches at 10 bases. J lost 7 bases, V lost 3 bases, and 7 bases had no gene match. The CDR3 has 14 residues. The germline gives CDR1 SGHRS, CDR2 YFSETQ. CDR3 region: CASSWRGDRGEQYF. In DNA, the CDR3 is TGCGCCAGCAGCTGGCGGGGGGACAGGGGAGAGCAGTACTTC.

The chain has TRBV18 and TRBJ2-7, with a tentative D call TRBD1 (7 bases). This CDR3 comprises 13 residues. The V end was cut by 3 bases, the J end by 6 bases, with 12 bases between. Germline assignment: CDR1 KGHSH and CDR2 LQKENI. The CDR3 nucleotides read TGTGCCAGCTCACCCGGGACAGCGGGCGAGCAGTACTTC. Encoded protein: CASSPGTAGEQYF.

The J gene is TRBJ2-3, the V gene TRBV4-2; TRBD2 matches 10 bases. Germline-derived CDR1 and CDR2 are LGHNA and YNFKEQ. J lost 3 bases, V lost 2 bases, and 5 bases had no gene match. This CDR3 comprises 16 residues. CDR3 sequence: CASSQWQRGGTDTQYF. CDR3 sequence (DNA): TGTGCCAGCAGCCAATGGCAGCGGGGGGGAACAGATACGCAGTATTTT.

The rearrangement uses TRBV13 and TRBJ2-2, with a possible D match to TRBD1 (5 bases). The V and J ends lost 5 bases and 6 bases respectively, with 13 bases between them. There are 14 residues in the CDR3. Germline loops: CDR1 PRHDT, CDR2 FYEKMQ (reference sequence). In nucleotides, the CDR3 is TGTGCCAGCAGCCCAACTCTCAGGGCCGGGGAGCTGTTTTTT. It encodes CASSPTLRAGELFF.

This clone was observed a handful of times. The V call is TRBV27, the J call TRBJ1-5, with TRBD1 matching over 9 bases. There are 14 residues in the CDR3. V was pared by 6 bases and J by 10 bases, with 10 bases of the junction left unmatched. Germline V gives CDR1 MNHEY, CDR2 SMNVEV (reference sequence). CDR3 residues: CASSAGQGFNPQHF. DNA of the CDR3: TGTGCCAGCAGCGCGGGACAGGGCTTTAACCCCCAGCATTTT.

This clone was recorded once. This sequence joins TRBV5-5 and TRBJ2-3, with D unresolved. The CDR3 sequence is 12 residues long. Trimming left V 4 bases short and J 0 bases short, with 3 bases between. The germline V gene encodes CDR1 SGHKS and CDR2 YYEKEE (reference sequence). The CDR3 DNA is TGTGCCAGCAGCCAAAGCACAGATACGCAGTATTTT. This encodes CASSQSTDTQYF.

The rearrangement joins TRBV5-1 to TRBJ1-5; D unclear. The CDR3 has 15 amino acids. V was cut by 2 bases and J by 4 bases, with 13 bases left in between. In germline, CDR1 is SGHRS, CDR2 YFSETQ. CDR3 coding DNA: TGCGCCAGCAGCTTCGCGGGATCCGGGAATCAGCCCCAGCATTTT. Translating it yields CASSFAGSGNQPQHF.

V gene TRBV5-4 combines with J gene TRBJ2-5; 8 nucleotides agree with TRBD2. Trimming took 4 bases from V and 3 from J; bases not matched to a gene: 8. The length of the CDR3 is 15 residues. Germline V CDR1 and CDR2: SGHNT, YYREEE (reference sequence). The CDR3 sequence is CASSPTRGGKETQYF. In DNA form, the CDR3 reads TGTGCCAGCAGCCCGACCCGGGGGGGCAAAGAGACCCAGTACTTC.

The V call is TRBV5-4, the J call TRBJ2-1; D uncertain. CDR1 is SGHNT and CDR2 is YYREEE in the germline V gene (reference sequence). Trimming shortened V by 7 bases and J by 4 bases, and 12 bases separated the two germline ends. The CDR3 loop spans 13 amino acids. The CDR3 reads CASGFTTYNEQFF. Written as DNA, the CDR3 is TGTGCCAGCGGATTCACGACTTACAATGAGCAGTTCTTC.

This clone was detected only once. The V gene is TRBV5-4, the J gene TRBJ2-5; maybe TRBD1 (6 bases). V lost 2 bases and J lost 5, with 10 bases in between. The CDR3 covers 13 residues. The germline CDR1 and CDR2 sequences are SGHNT and YYREEE (reference sequence). CDR3 amino acids: CASSLQGLETQYF. CDR3 nucleotides: TGTGCCAGCAGCTTACAGGGTTTGGAGACCCAGTACTTC.

This clone was observed once. V usage is TRBV5-4 and J usage is TRBJ1-4; 7 bases agree with TRBD1. CDR1 is SGHNT, CDR2 YYREEE, per germline (reference sequence). V gave up 0 bases and J gave up 5 bases; unmatched junction bases: 4. The length of the CDR3 is 15 residues. The CDR3: CASSLEGRGNEKLFF. CDR3 bases: TGTGCCAGCAGCTTGGAAGGCAGGGGGAATGAAAAACTGTTTTTT.

This clone was recorded only once. The rearrangement links TRBV11-2 to TRBJ2-7, with TRBD1 matching 10 bases. The CDR3 contains 17 residues. Germline V lookup: CDR1 SGHAT, CDR2 FQNNGV. J was trimmed by 6 bases and V by 1 base; bases with no gene match: 12. DNA for the CDR3: TGTGCCAGCAGCTTAGGCGGGGGTCGGACAGGGGGATCCGAGCAGTACTTC. This sequence encodes CASSLGGGRTGGSEQYF.

This clone was seen just once. The chain carries TRBV28 and TRBJ2-2; D might be TRBD1 (6 bases). CDR3 length: 14 amino acids. V was clipped by 7 bases and J by 5 bases, with 14 bases between them. CDR1 is MDHEN and CDR2 is SYDVKM in the germline V gene. CDR3 nucleotides: TGTGCCAGCATCGACAGGTCGGGTACCGGGGAGCTGTTTTTT. Translating gives CASIDRSGTGELFF.

The rearrangement uses TRBV18 and TRBJ2-2; 8 bases map to TRBD1. Germline values: CDR1 KGHSH, CDR2 LQKENI. The J segment lost 5 bases and the V segment lost 3 bases, leaving 8 bases of the junction unmatched. This CDR3 has 16 residues. CDR3 sequence reads: CASSPYDRGVTGELFF. The DNA for the CDR3 is TGTGCCAGCTCACCTTACGACAGGGGCGTTACCGGGGAGCTGTTTTTT.

This chain joins TRBV5-1 and TRBJ1-3; the D gene is possibly TRBD1 (5 bases). CDR3 length: 15 residues. With 0 bases removed from V and 0 bases from J, the gap between germline ends came to 7 bases. From germline, CDR1 is SGHRS and CDR2 YFSETQ. The CDR3 spells CASSLDRSSGNTIYF. The CDR3 nucleotides are TGCGCCAGCAGCTTGGACAGGAGCTCTGGAAACACCATATATTTT.

The chain links TRBV9 to TRBJ2-5; TRBD2 is a possible D gene (6 bases). This CDR3 has 16 residues. Trimming took off 0 bases at V and 2 bases at J, with 14 bases between the two ends. CDR1 SGDLS and CDR2 YYNGEE come from the germline V gene. For the CDR3, the DNA is TGTGCCAGCAGCGTAGAGATCAGCGGGCGGCAAGAGACCCAGTACTTC. Encoded protein: CASSVEISGRQETQYF.

The CDR3 region is CASSPRWQVYGYTF. In nucleotides, the CDR3 is TGTGCCAGCAGTCCCCGTTGGCAGGTCTATGGCTACACCTTC. V gene TRBV27 combines with J gene TRBJ1-2; no reliable D call. Between the trimmed V and J ends, which lost 5 bases and 4 bases, there was a span of 14 bases. The CDR3 has 14 amino acids. Germline loops: CDR1 MNHEY, CDR2 SMNVEV (reference sequence).